These T cell receptor beta chains were read from a single sample in a study of blood T cell repertoires in COVID-19. Clones were sequenced by immunoSEQ multiplex PCR, and TCRdb holds only the in-frame ones, with some missing. The repertoire consists of 150,000 or so clones, with around 88% occurring once and the leading ten covering around 3.2%. Sequenced: peripheral blood. These receptors were taken from a man between 60 and 75 years old with active or convalescent COVID-19. Each CDR3 is given without its conserved first and last residue.

J gene: TRBJ1-1
V gene: TRBV18
CDR3 protein: ASSLNGQGNTEAF

J gene: TRBJ1-6
V gene: TRBV9
CDR3 protein: ASRSGVGLNSPLH

J gene: TRBJ1-4
V gene: TRBV28
CDR3 protein: ASSYREKLF

J gene: TRBJ2-5
V gene: TRBV11-3
CDR3 protein: ASSSTSIGETQY

J gene: TRBJ1-2
V gene: TRBV5-6
CDR3 protein: ASSQRTVAGGYT

J gene: TRBJ2-1
V gene: TRBV27
CDR3 protein: ASSYLAGGGNEQF

J gene: TRBJ2-7
V gene: TRBV2
CDR3 protein: ASNGQGGYEQY

J gene: TRBJ2-7
V gene: TRBV11-3
CDR3 protein: ASSPPDSYEQY

J gene: TRBJ1-5
V gene: TRBV7-2
CDR3 protein: ASSLDSGGRQPQH

J gene: TRBJ1-5
V gene: TRBV5-6
CDR3 protein: ASSFHDREARAPQH

J gene: TRBJ2-2
V gene: TRBV19
CDR3 protein: ASAEGQGGYGYPGELF

J gene: TRBJ2-7
V gene: TRBV7-6
CDR3 protein: ASSLAGQDYEQY

J gene: TRBJ2-5
V gene: TRBV7-3
CDR3 protein: ASSLAGGGETQY

J gene: TRBJ2-7
V gene: TRBV28
CDR3 protein: ASSLTTTGALLYEQY

J gene: TRBJ2-1
V gene: TRBV5-5
CDR3 protein: ASSFEGQGKDNEQF

J gene: TRBJ1-2
V gene: TRBV18
CDR3 protein: ASSPGQGAGGYT

J gene: TRBJ1-4
V gene: TRBV10-3
CDR3 protein: AISESKAGTGITTNEKLF

J gene: TRBJ2-1
V gene: TRBV19
CDR3 protein: ASSIYPRHTEQF

J gene: TRBJ1-2
V gene: TRBV5-1
CDR3 protein: ASSLTGFNYGYT

J gene: TRBJ1-4
V gene: TRBV28
CDR3 protein: ASSLGQAPEKLF

J gene: TRBJ1-4
V gene: TRBV2
CDR3 protein: ASHRDTTNEKLF

J gene: TRBJ2-5
V gene: TRBV9
CDR3 protein: ASSVATNRGRQETQY

J gene: TRBJ2-1
V gene: TRBV7-9
CDR3 protein: ASLASGYNEQF

J gene: TRBJ2-5
V gene: TRBV5-1
CDR3 protein: ASSPGQALQGRETQY

J gene: TRBJ2-1
V gene: TRBV5-4
CDR3 protein: ASSTGQSVYNEQF

J gene: TRBJ1-1
V gene: TRBV24-1
CDR3 protein: ATSDCGQANTEAF

J gene: TRBJ1-2
V gene: TRBV19
CDR3 protein: ASSSGDRIGHYGYT

J gene: TRBJ2-7
V gene: TRBV2
CDR3 protein: ASSTRQGAHEQY

J gene: TRBJ1-1
V gene: TRBV9
CDR3 protein: ASSADRGSLNTEAF

J gene: TRBJ2-3
V gene: TRBV6-5
CDR3 protein: ASRAGRITDTQY

J gene: TRBJ1-2
V gene: TRBV6-5
CDR3 protein: ASSYSRGRDGYT

J gene: TRBJ1-1
V gene: TRBV10-3
CDR3 protein: AIWGGRGHTEAF

J gene: TRBJ2-2
V gene: TRBV4-2
CDR3 protein: ASSQAEGANTGELF

J gene: TRBJ1-1
V gene: TRBV10-1
CDR3 protein: ASSPGQRSGAF

J gene: TRBJ1-1
V gene: TRBV4-1
CDR3 protein: ASSQDPSGTGGSSTEAF

J gene: TRBJ1-1
V gene: TRBV24-1
CDR3 protein: ATSEPGTGKAF

J gene: TRBJ2-1
V gene: TRBV30
CDR3 protein: ASTPGGEEKQF

J gene: TRBJ1-5
V gene: TRBV6-5
CDR3 protein: ASGQGQGDQPQH

J gene: TRBJ2-7
V gene: TRBV5-1
CDR3 protein: ASSLGPGEEQY

J gene: TRBJ1-3
V gene: TRBV3-1/TRBV3-2
CDR3 protein: ASSQAAGGSGSGNTIY

J gene: TRBJ1-1
V gene: TRBV7-9
CDR3 protein: ASSPSTEAF

J gene: TRBJ1-6
V gene: TRBV4-2
CDR3 protein: ASSQEKDRGNSPLH

J gene: TRBJ2-3
V gene: TRBV5-5
CDR3 protein: ASSTNRGPGDTQY

J gene: TRBJ1-5
V gene: TRBV28
CDR3 protein: ASSSGGFDNQPQH

J gene: TRBJ2-1
V gene: TRBV9
CDR3 protein: ASSVAFGSGNEQF

J gene: TRBJ2-3
V gene: TRBV4-3
CDR3 protein: ASSLSPPGTSTDTQY

J gene: TRBJ1-2
V gene: TRBV28
CDR3 protein: ASTFTGGGTYGYT

J gene: TRBJ2-3
V gene: TRBV7-9
CDR3 protein: ASLTRTSTDTQY

J gene: TRBJ2-5
V gene: TRBV28
CDR3 protein: ATTPGTTPEGGTQY